This T cell receptor (beta chain) emerged from a study of PD-L1 blockade in urothelial cancer. Study in general: Males with urothelial cancer arising in the bladder constituted about 85% of the roughly 30 patients. Blood was analyzed 3 weeks (second dose) and 6 weeks after treatment start.

Repertoires were generated with immunoSEQ multiplex PCR, while TCRdb's copy carries only in-frame clones and drops some. Of some 120,000 clones in the sample, roughly 90% were seen once. The time point here: peripheral blood 6 weeks after treatment start. Urothelial carcinoma in patients was locally advanced or metastatic. V lost 2 bases, J lost 1 base, and 3 bases stayed unmatched. The germline gives CDR1 SGHTA, CDR2 FQGTGA. This CDR3 comprises 15 residues. V gene TRBV7-3 combines with J gene TRBJ2-3; 7 nucleotides align to TRBD1. The sample in question was PBMCs, obtained around atezolizumab (anti-PD-L1) treatment. This sequence was found in a man aged 55 to 69 with urothelial cancer. Here the CDR3 DNA reads TGTGCCAGCAGCTTAGGAGGACAGGGCACAGATACGCAGTATTTT. This sequence encodes CASSLGGQGTDTQYF.